The present T cell receptor (beta chain) was sequenced within a study of CD8+ T cells in alopecia areata. As for this clone: Antigen: not known.

Investigators isolated RNA and reverse transcribed it into cDNA to act as the sequencing template. Sequencing was performed with immunoSEQ multiplex PCR; in TCRdb, only in-frame clones are kept and a portion is missing. Counted here are 200,000 or so clones, roughly 44% occurring once; the ten biggest clones make up approximately 2.4%. Study-wide points: Sharing of TCRs across patients appeared less clear than in mice, possibly for HLA-related reasons.

V shed 2 bases and J shed 3 bases, with 4 bases lying between them. The CDR3 totals 13 residues. Germline V gene data show CDR1 as MNHNS and CDR2 as SASEGT. Described treatment: oral pan-JAK inhibitor, 5-10 mg twice daily. This TCR came from a human donor with alopecia areata. V and J are TRBV6-1 and TRBJ2-2; D remains ambiguous. The material was CD4+ T cells sorted from blood, obtained at approximately week 37, from a patient treated with tofacitinib. Here the CDR3 reads CASSESYTGELFF. The CDR3 DNA is TGTGCCAGCAGTGAAAGTTACACCGGGGAGCTGTTTTTT.